This T cell receptor (beta chain) originates from a study of blood T cell repertoires in COVID-19. On the study more broadly: The analysed material was cDNA or gDNA that came from T cells, B-cell-depleted T cells, or PBMCs.

How the authors handled the data: Amplification with reference gene primers provided the estimates of nucleated cell counts. Data came from immunoSEQ multiplex PCR; TCRdb stores just in-frame clones and leaves some out. D and trimming come from the DNA, and the V and J calls and clone size come from that table. This sample has 200,000 or so clones, with 89% found just once. CDR1 is MDHEN, CDR2 SYDVKM, per germline. The J segment lost 3 bases and the V segment lost 5 bases, leaving 8 bases of the junction unmatched. This CDR3 is built from 15 residues. The V gene is TRBV28, the J gene TRBJ2-3, with 7 nucleotides matching TRBD1. This clonotype was obtained from a man aged 55 to 70 who had recovered from COVID-19. Sequences were obtained from peripheral blood. The CDR3, as DNA: TGTGCCAGCAGTCCTGACAGGGCCTTTACAGATACGCAGTATTTT. Its translation: CASSPDRAFTDTQYF.